This is a list of T cell receptor beta chains from one sample in a study of technical replicates of blood from several donors. This table comes from immunoSEQ multiplex PCR, and its TCRdb copy is limited to in-frame clones, with some not included. Of tens of thousands of clones detected, around 94% appear once; the ten largest clones hold 0.38%. Specimen: T cells isolated from PBMCs. These receptors all come from a human donor in good health. Each CDR3 is given with its conserved first and last residue. Each record gives: D gene, V gene, clone size, J gene, CDR3 protein, CDR3 DNA. A D gene is named only where the DNA matches it firmly. Size is stated for part of the rows, as once, few or many counts, or as a class when the clone is expanded.

TRBD1	TRBV29-1	.	TRBJ2-2	CSVAGQGATGELFF	TGCAGCGTTGCGGGACAGGGGGCTACCGGGGAGCTGTTTTTT
TRBD2	TRBV13	.	TRBJ2-2	CASSLVAGADTGELFF	TGTGCCAGCAGCTTAGTCGCGGGAGCGGACACCGGGGAGCTGTTTTTT
.	TRBV6-6	few	TRBJ1-4	CASSPRQTTNEKLFF	TGTGCCAGCAGTCCCCGACAGACAACTAATGAAAAACTGTTTTTT
.	TRBV9	.	TRBJ2-1	CASSVSQGIYNEQFF	TGTGCCAGCAGCGTCTCACAGGGTATCTACAATGAGCAGTTCTTC
.	TRBV10-2	.	TRBJ1-3	CASSESGGGNTIYF	TGCGCCAGCAGTGAATCCGGGGGAGGGAACACCATATATTTT
TRBD2	TRBV5-1	.	TRBJ2-5	CASSLTGTSGSEVETQYF	TGCGCCAGCAGCTTGACCGGGACTAGCGGGAGTGAGGTAGAGACCCAGTACTTC
.	TRBV29-1	.	TRBJ2-5	CSVGREETQYF	TGCAGCGTTGGGAGGGAAGAGACCCAGTACTTC
.	TRBV15	.	TRBJ2-3	CATSRDPLETDTQYF	TGTGCCACCAGCAGAGATCCCCTAGAAACAGATACGCAGTATTTT
TRBD2	TRBV9	.	TRBJ2-1	CASSRGLAIYNEQFF	TGTGCCAGCAGCCGGGGACTAGCTATTTACAATGAGCAGTTCTTC
TRBD1	TRBV10-1	.	TRBJ1-1	CASSESFGQGYTFF	TGCGCCAGCAGTGAGTCCTTCGGACAGGGCTATACTTTCTTT
TRBD1	TRBV19	.	TRBJ1-1	CATAPGQGAWNTEAFF	TGTGCCACCGCACCGGGACAGGGGGCTTGGAACACTGAAGCTTTCTTT
TRBD2	TRBV5-1	.	TRBJ2-3	CASSLAGTSGSAVTPITDTQYF	TGCGCCAGCAGCTTGGCCGGGACTAGCGGGAGTGCCGTTACCCCAATCACAGATACGCAGTATTTT
TRBD1	TRBV27	few	TRBJ1-1	CASSQGQAGAFF	TGTGCCAGCAGCCAGGGACAGGCTGGAGCTTTCTTT
TRBD2	TRBV29-1	.	TRBJ2-3	CSVTSGLASIWASTDTQYF	TGCAGCGTTACCTCGGGACTAGCAAGTATTTGGGCTAGCACAGATACGCAGTATTTT
.	TRBV7-8	.	TRBJ2-7	CASSYTYEQYF	TGTGCCAGCAGCTATACCTACGAGCAGTACTTC
.	TRBV4-3	.	TRBJ2-4	CASSQLTGTLAKNIQYF	TGCGCCAGCAGCCAACTCACGGGGACACTAGCCAAAAACATTCAGTACTTC
.	TRBV19	.	TRBJ2-7	CASSIDLEVSSYEQYF	TGTGCCAGTAGTATAGATCTAGAAGTAAGCTCCTACGAGCAGTACTTC
TRBD2	TRBV28	.	TRBJ2-7	CASSSPPSGSYEQYF	TGTGCCAGCAGCTCCCCCCCTAGCGGGAGCTACGAGCAGTACTTC
TRBD2	TRBV2	.	TRBJ2-7	CASNSGSFYEQYF	TGTGCCAGCAACAGCGGGAGTTTCTACGAGCAGTACTTC
.	TRBV5-1	.	TRBJ2-2	CASSLSGTTGELFF	TGCGCCAGCAGCTTATCAGGCACTACCGGGGAGCTGTTTTTT
.	TRBV9	once	TRBJ2-5	CASSPWAESGTQYF	TGTGCCAGCAGCCCTTGGGCCGAGTCAGGGACCCAGTACTTC
.	TRBV4-1	.	TRBJ2-3	CASSQGYGAGEDTQYF	TGCGCCAGCAGCCAAGGGTACGGGGCAGGGGAAGATACGCAGTATTTT
.	TRBV27	once	TRBJ1-1	CASSFTGAEAFF	TGTGCCAGCAGCTTCACAGGCGCTGAAGCTTTCTTT
TRBD1	TRBV28	once	TRBJ2-1	CASSPLQGTYNEQFF	TGTGCCAGCAGCCCTCTACAGGGGACGTACAATGAGCAGTTCTTC
.	TRBV4-1	.	TRBJ2-5	CASSQVNKETQYF	TGCGCCAGCAGCCAAGTTAACAAGGAGACCCAGTACTTC
TRBD1	TRBV4-2	.	TRBJ1-4	CASSHHGDRGAEVLFF	TGTGCCAGCAGCCACCACGGCGACAGGGGCGCCGAGGTACTGTTTTTT
.	TRBV7-9	.	TRBJ2-1	CASSFLSEQFF	TGTGCCAGCAGCTTTCTATCTGAGCAGTTCTTC
.	TRBV5-1	.	TRBJ2-4	CASARGLESKNIQYF	TGCGCCAGCGCAAGGGGACTTGAGTCCAAAAACATTCAGTACTTC
.	TRBV11-2	.	TRBJ1-1	CASSLDRETTEAFF	TGTGCCAGCAGCTTAGATCGGGAAACCACTGAAGCTTTCTTT
.	TRBV19	.	TRBJ2-1	CASSIRGSSYYNEQFF	TGTGCCAGTAGTATTCGGGGGTCGAGCTACTACAATGAGCAGTTCTTC
.	TRBV4-3	once	TRBJ1-2	CASSQEAGGFPRGYTF	TGCGCCAGCAGCCAAGAGGCAGGAGGGTTTCCTAGAGGCTACACCTTC
TRBD2	TRBV5-1	.	TRBJ2-1	CASSPVGTSGRVGEQFF	TGCGCCAGCAGCCCGGTTGGGACTAGCGGGAGGGTGGGTGAGCAGTTCTTC
TRBD1	TRBV4-1	.	TRBJ1-4	CASSQSQGQEKLFF	TGCGCCAGCAGCCAATCACAGGGGCAGGAAAAACTGTTTTTT
.	TRBV5-1	.	TRBJ2-7	CASSLAGLNEQYF	TGCGCCAGCAGCTTGGCTGGACTAAACGAGCAGTACTTC
TRBD1	TRBV6-6	.	TRBJ2-3	CASSGTATRATDTQYF	TGTGCCAGCAGCGGGACAGCCACCAGAGCAACAGATACGCAGTATTTT
.	TRBV6-6	.	TRBJ2-1	CASSYPLQGTNEQFF	TGTGCCAGCAGTTACCCGCTACAGGGAACGAATGAGCAGTTCTTC
TRBD1	TRBV7-2	.	TRBJ2-7	CASSLTGPSYEQYF	TGTGCCAGCAGCTTGACAGGGCCCTCCTACGAGCAGTACTTC
TRBD1	TRBV27	.	TRBJ1-1	CASSSTGGTEAFF	TGTGCCAGCAGTTCGACAGGGGGCACTGAAGCTTTCTTT
.	TRBV5-4	.	TRBJ2-7	CASSLERVGSYEQYF	TGTGCCAGCAGCTTGGAGAGGGTGGGCTCCTACGAGCAGTACTTC
.	TRBV7-8	.	TRBJ1-1	CASSLSGPNTEAFF	TGTGCCAGCAGCTTATCAGGTCCAAACACTGAAGCTTTCTTT